The clone carrying this T cell receptor (beta chain) was detected once. As yet, its antigen is unknown. Germline-derived CDR1 and CDR2 are LGHDT and YNNKEL (reference sequence). V lost 0 bases, J lost 5 bases, and 17 bases stayed unmatched. The CDR3 covers 20 residues. A second PCR of 7 to 11 cycles used a sample-barcoded 5' primer and a J-beta primer mix. Each cDNA molecule carried a tag from a template-switch adaptor that contained 12 random nucleotides. TCRdb fed the 5' RACE reads into MiXCR, producing one record per CDR3 protein. This table has hundreds of thousands of distinct CDR3 sequences, 45% to 70% appearing once. The sample originates from a study of blood T cells in healthy people across ages. Study results and limitations: Diversity was higher, and naive CD4+ cells more numerous, in long-lived donors than in aged donors. PBMC samples, being unsorted, prevented any conclusive comparison of naive and antigen-experienced cells. Possibly confounding the expanded clonotype changes was the fact that donor CMV status was unknown.

The rearrangement links TRBV3-1 to TRBJ2-1; 9 positions match TRBD2. The sequenced sample consisted of blood. The receptor was isolated from a man in his forties in good health. CDR3 residues: CASSQELGGRADETNNEQFF. The DNA of the CDR3 is TGTGCCAGCAGCCAAGAGCTGGGCGGGAGGGCCGACGAGACAAACAATGAGCAGTTCTTC.